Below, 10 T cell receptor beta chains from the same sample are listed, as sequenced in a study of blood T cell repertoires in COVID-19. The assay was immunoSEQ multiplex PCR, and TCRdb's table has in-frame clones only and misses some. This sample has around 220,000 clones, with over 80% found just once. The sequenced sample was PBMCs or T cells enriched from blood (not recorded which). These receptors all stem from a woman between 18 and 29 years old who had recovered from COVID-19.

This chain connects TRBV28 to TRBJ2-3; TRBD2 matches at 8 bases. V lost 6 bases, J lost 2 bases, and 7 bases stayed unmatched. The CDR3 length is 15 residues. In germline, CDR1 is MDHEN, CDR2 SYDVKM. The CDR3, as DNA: TGTGCCAGCAGGGCCCCGGGACTAGTCACAGATACGCAGTATTTT. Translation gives CASRAPGLVTDTQYF.

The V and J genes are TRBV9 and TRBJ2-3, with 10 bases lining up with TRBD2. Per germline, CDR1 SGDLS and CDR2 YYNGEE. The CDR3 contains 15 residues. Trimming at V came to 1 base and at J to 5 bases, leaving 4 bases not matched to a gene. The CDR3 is CASSVLAGVRDTQYF. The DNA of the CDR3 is TGTGCCAGCAGCGTACTAGCGGGAGTGAGAGATACGCAGTATTTT.

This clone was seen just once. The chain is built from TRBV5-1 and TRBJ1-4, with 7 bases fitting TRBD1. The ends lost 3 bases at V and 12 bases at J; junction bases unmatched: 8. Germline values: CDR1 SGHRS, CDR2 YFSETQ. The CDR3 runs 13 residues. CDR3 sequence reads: CASSWDSSIELFF. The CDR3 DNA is TGCGCCAGCAGCTGGGACAGTTCGATAGAACTGTTTTTT.

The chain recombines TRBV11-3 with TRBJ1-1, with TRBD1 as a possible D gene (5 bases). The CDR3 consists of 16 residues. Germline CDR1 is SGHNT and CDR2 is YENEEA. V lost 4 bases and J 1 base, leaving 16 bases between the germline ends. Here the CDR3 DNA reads TGTGCCAGCAGCTCCAGCTGGGGGGTAGAGAACACTGAAGCTTTCTTT. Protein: CASSSSWGVENTEAFF.

The CDR3 DNA sequence: TGTGCCAGCCAATCCGGCCAGGGGGCACAGGAAAAACTGTTTTTT. The encoded protein is CASQSGQGAQEKLFF. The chain uses TRBV2 and TRBJ1-4, with 8 bases lining up with TRBD1. The CDR3 totals 15 residues. CDR1 SNHLY and CDR2 FYNNEI come from the germline V gene. Trimming removed 8 bases from V and 8 bases from J; junction bases left unmatched: 13.

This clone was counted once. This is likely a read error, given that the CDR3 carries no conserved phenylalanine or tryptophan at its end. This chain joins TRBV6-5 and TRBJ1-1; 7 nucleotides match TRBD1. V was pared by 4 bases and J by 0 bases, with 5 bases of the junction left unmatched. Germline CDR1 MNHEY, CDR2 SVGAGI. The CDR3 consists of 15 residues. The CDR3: CASSLDRVMNTEAFL. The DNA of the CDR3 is TGTGCCAGCAGTTTAGACAGGGTCATGAACACTGAAGCTTTCCTT.

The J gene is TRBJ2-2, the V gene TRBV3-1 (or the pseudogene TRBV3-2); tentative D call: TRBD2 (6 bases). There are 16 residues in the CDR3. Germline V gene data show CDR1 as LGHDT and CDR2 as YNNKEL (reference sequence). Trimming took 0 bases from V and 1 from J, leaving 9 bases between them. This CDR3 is CASSQDGGVNTGELFF. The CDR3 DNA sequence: TGTGCCAGCAGCCAAGATGGCGGGGTGAACACCGGGGAGCTGTTTTTT.

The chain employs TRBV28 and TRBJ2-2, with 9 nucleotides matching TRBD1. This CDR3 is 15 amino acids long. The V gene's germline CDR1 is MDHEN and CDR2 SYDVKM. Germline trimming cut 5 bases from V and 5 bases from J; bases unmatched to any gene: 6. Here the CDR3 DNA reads TGTGCCAGCAGTCCCCCGGACAGGGGAACCGGGGAGCTGTTTTTT. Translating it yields CASSPPDRGTGELFF.

This CDR3 reads CASSSGSTDTQYF. CDR3 bases: TGTGCCAGCAGTTCAGGGAGCACAGATACGCAGTATTTT. The V and J genes are TRBV6-5 and TRBJ2-3, with D tentatively TRBD1 (5 bases). The CDR3 has 13 amino acids. The germline gives CDR1 MNHEY, CDR2 SVGAGI. The V end lost 4 bases, the J end lost 0 bases, and 5 bases lay between the germline ends.

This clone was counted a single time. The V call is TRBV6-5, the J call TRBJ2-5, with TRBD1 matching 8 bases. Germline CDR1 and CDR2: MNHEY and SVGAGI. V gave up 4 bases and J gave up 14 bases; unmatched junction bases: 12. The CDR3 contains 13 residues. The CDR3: CASSFFAEQGDYF. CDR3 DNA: TGTGCCAGCAGTTTTTTCGCGGAACAGGGGGACTACTTC.